This record covers a single T cell receptor (beta chain). This entry belongs to a study of blood T cell repertoires in COVID-19. In the study overall: Acute and convalescent COVID-19 specimens originated in the United States, Italy and Spain. PBMCs, B-cell-depleted T cells, or T cells were the source of the cDNA or gDNA that made up the material.

CDR3 length equals 14 residues. From germline, CDR1 is SGHDT and CDR2 YYEEEE. V lost 4 bases to trimming and J lost 4 bases, with 12 bases between them. Authors' analysis steps: Estimation of nucleated cell counts relied on the amplification of reference gene primers. Profiled with immunoSEQ multiplex PCR; TCRdb holds only in-frame clones, not every one. The V and J calls and clone size come from that table; D and trimming were worked out from the DNA. Of around 86,000 clones in the sample, 75% to 85% are singletons; the top ten hold under 35%. The chain employs TRBV5-6 and TRBJ2-1; TRBD1 is a possible D gene (5 bases). This sequence was found in a woman older than 75 with acute or convalescent COVID-19. The sequenced material came from peripheral blood. The CDR3 sequence: CASSKVGQYNEQFF. CDR3 bases: TGTGCCAGCAGCAAGGTGGGGCAATACAATGAGCAGTTCTTC.